The rows below give T cell receptor beta chains drawn from one sample of a study of T cells in Graves' hyperthyroidism and ophthalmopathy. TCRdb re-called the multiplex PCR reads with MiXCR, one entry per CDR3 protein. The sample has under 70,000 distinct CDR3 sequences, approximately 53% seen once. Sequenced sample: blood. The source of these receptors is a woman aged 55-69 years with Graves' ophthalmopathy. The CDR3 runs from the conserved cysteine through the conserved F or W. The D gene is left open where the match is weak. Size values are once, few and many counts, or a class for expanded clones, and some rows have none.

J: TRBJ1-2
size: many
D: -
V: TRBV7-9
CDR3: CASSLGGRASGYTF
DNA: TGTGCCAGCAGCTTAGGGGGGCGCGCCTCTGGCTACACCTTC

J: TRBJ2-7
size: -
D: -
V: TRBV7-2
CDR3: CASSLPQSSYEQYF
DNA: TGTGCCAGCAGCTTACCACAGAGCTCCTACGAGCAGTACTTC

J: TRBJ1-2
size: -
D: -
V: TRBV20-1
CDR3: CSASELTNYGYTF
DNA: TGCAGTGCTAGCGAGCTAACTAACTATGGCTACACCTTC

J: TRBJ1-3
size: -
D: TRBD1
V: TRBV14
CDR3: CASSFGQGGYNYGYTIYF
DNA: TGTGCCAGCAGCTTCGGACAGGGGGGATATAACTATGGCTACACCATATATTTT

J: TRBJ2-3
size: -
D: TRBD2
V: TRBV10-3
CDR3: CAIRLSSGRSDTQYF
DNA: TGTGCCATCAGATTATCTAGCGGGAGGTCAGATACGCAGTATTTT

J: TRBJ1-1
size: many
D: -
V: TRBV11-3
CDR3: CASSLVGRARNTEAFF
DNA: TGTGCCAGCAGCTTAGTGGGGCGGGCCAGGAACACTGAAGCTTTCTTT

J: TRBJ2-3
size: -
D: -
V: TRBV29-1
CDR3: CSSPGGVDTQYF
DNA: TGCAGCTCACCCGGCGGGGTAGATACGCAGTATTTT

J: TRBJ2-7
size: once
D: TRBD2
V: TRBV2
CDR3: CASKLAGGSTYEQYF
DNA: TGTGCCAGCAAACTAGCGGGGGGCTCCACCTACGAGCAGTACTTC

J: TRBJ1-1
size: many
D: -
V: TRBV7-7
CDR3: CASSLKSGLNTEAFF
DNA: TGTGCCAGCAGCTTAAAGTCAGGGTTGAACACTGAAGCTTTCTTT

J: TRBJ2-1
size: many
D: -
V: TRBV6-1
CDR3: CASSELGANEQFF
DNA: TGTGCCAGCAGTGAATTGGGGGCAAATGAGCAGTTCTTC

J: TRBJ2-7
size: -
D: -
V: TRBV25-1
CDR3: CAMGGRVSYEQYF
DNA: TGTGCCATGGGGGGAAGGGTCTCCTACGAGCAGTACTTC

J: TRBJ1-1
size: -
D: -
V: TRBV29-1
CDR3: CSVVLNTEAFF
DNA: TGCAGCGTTGTTCTGAACACTGAAGCTTTCTTT

J: TRBJ1-5
size: -
D: TRBD1
V: TRBV6-5
CDR3: CASSRGGRGQPQHF
DNA: TGTGCCAGCAGTCGAGGGGGCAGGGGTCAGCCCCAGCATTTT

J: TRBJ2-7
size: many
D: TRBD1
V: TRBV9
CDR3: CASSEGTGGYEQYF
DNA: TGTGCCAGCAGTGAGGGGACAGGGGGCTACGAGCAGTACTTC

J: TRBJ2-2
size: -
D: TRBD2
V: TRBV12-3/TRBV12-4
CDR3: CASSWTSGRSANTGELFF
DNA: TGTGCCAGCAGTTGGACTAGCGGGAGATCGGCTAACACCGGGGAGCTGTTTTTT

J: TRBJ2-5
size: -
D: -
V: TRBV5-5
CDR3: CASSYGTHTGTQYF
DNA: TGTGCCAGCAGCTACGGGACTCACACAGGTACGCAGTACTTC

J: TRBJ2-1
size: -
D: TRBD1
V: TRBV19
CDR3: CASSIRDSDNQQFF
DNA: TGTGCCAGTAGTATCCGGGACAGCGATAATCAGCAGTTCTTC

J: TRBJ2-2
size: -
D: -
V: TRBV5-1
CDR3: CASSLMTGGSGNTGELFF
DNA: TGCGCCAGCAGCTTGATGACTGGGGGCTCTGGAAACACCGGGGAGCTGTTTTTT

J: TRBJ2-5
size: -
D: -
V: TRBV6-4
CDR3: CASSDMPFGETQYF
DNA: TGTGCCAGCAGTGACATGCCCTTTGGGGAGACCCAGTACTTC

J: TRBJ1-4
size: -
D: -
V: TRBV7-6
CDR3: CASSLVGWEKLFF
DNA: TGTGCCAGCAGCTTAGTAGGGTGGGAAAAACTGTTTTTT

J: TRBJ1-2
size: -
D: TRBD1
V: TRBV29-1
CDR3: CSVEGGQGNYGYTF
DNA: TGCAGCGTTGAAGGAGGACAGGGGAACTATGGCTACACCTTC

J: TRBJ1-1
size: -
D: TRBD1
V: TRBV20-1
CDR3: CRPMTGRSTEAFF
DNA: TGCAGGCCGATGACAGGGCGGAGCACTGAAGCTTTCTTT

J: TRBJ1-2
size: many
D: -
V: TRBV2
CDR3: CASSEAAGVYYGYTF
DNA: TGTGCCAGCAGTGAAGCCGCGGGGGTATACTATGGCTACACCTTC

J: TRBJ2-5
size: -
D: -
V: TRBV7-6
CDR3: CASFPTYQVVRYQETQYF
DNA: TGTGCCAGCTTCCCTACGTACCAGGTTGTAAGGTACCAAGAGACCCAGTACTTC

J: TRBJ1-2
size: -
D: -
V: TRBV19
CDR3: CASSLSDTYGYTF
DNA: TGTGCCAGTAGTTTATCCGACACCTATGGCTACACCTTC

J: TRBJ2-3
size: -
D: -
V: TRBV29-1
CDR3: CSVEATTLGDTQYF
DNA: TGCAGCGTTGAAGCCACCACCCTGGGGGATACGCAGTATTTT

J: TRBJ1-5
size: once
D: -
V: TRBV20-1
CDR3: CSASLGGYSNQPQHF
DNA: TGCAGTGCTAGCTTGGGGGGGTATAGCAATCAGCCCCAGCATTTT

J: TRBJ2-1
size: -
D: TRBD2
V: TRBV5-1
CDR3: CASNRLAGGLSYNEQFF
DNA: TGCGCCAGCAATCGGCTAGCGGGGGGACTCTCCTACAATGAGCAGTTCTTC

J: TRBJ1-4
size: -
D: -
V: TRBV18
CDR3: CASSAREATNEKLFF
DNA: TGTGCCAGCTCTGCAAGGGAGGCAACTAATGAAAAACTGTTTTTT

J: TRBJ2-1
size: -
D: TRBD1
V: TRBV5-1
CDR3: CASSLGRTGNYNEQFF
DNA: TGCGCCAGCAGCTTGGGTCGGACAGGCAACTACAACGAGCAGTTCTTC

J: TRBJ2-1
size: -
D: -
V: TRBV5-1
CDR3: CASSGGHGNEQFF
DNA: TGCGCCAGCAGCGGGGGGCACGGCAATGAGCAGTTCTTC

J: TRBJ2-4
size: -
D: -
V: TRBV4-3
CDR3: CASSQDRLDLKNIQYF
DNA: TGCGCCAGCAGCCAAGATCGGCTAGACCTCAAAAACATTCAGTACTTC

J: TRBJ2-7
size: few
D: -
V: TRBV29-1
CDR3: CSVVEGPSSYEQYF
DNA: TGCAGCGTTGTTGAGGGGCCGAGCTCCTACGAGCAGTACTTC

J: TRBJ2-1
size: -
D: -
V: TRBV21-1
CDR3: CATRGSGYNEQFF
DNA: TGTGCCACCCGAGGGAGCGGCTACAATGAGCAGTTCTTC

J: TRBJ1-2
size: -
D: -
V: TRBV29-1
CDR3: CSVEWQDRVYGYTF
DNA: TGCAGCGTTGAATGGCAGGACAGAGTTTATGGCTACACCTTC

J: TRBJ2-7
size: -
D: -
V: TRBV7-2
CDR3: CASSFYICSARDLRTGYEQYF
DNA: -

J: TRBJ2-2
size: -
D: -
V: TRBV7-2
CDR3: CASRSSGELFF
DNA: TGTGCCAGCAGATCCAGCGGGGAGCTGTTTTTT

J: TRBJ2-7
size: -
D: TRBD2
V: TRBV29-1
CDR3: CSVCPAGYYEQYF
DNA: TGCAGCGTTTGCCCAGCGGGGTACTACGAGCAGTACTTC

J: TRBJ1-5
size: many
D: -
V: TRBV7-2
CDR3: CASSLALAQPQHF
DNA: TGTGCCAGCAGCTTAGCCTTGGCCCAGCCCCAGCATTTT

J: TRBJ2-1
size: -
D: TRBD1
V: TRBV11-2
CDR3: CASSATGGNEQFF
DNA: TGTGCCAGCAGCGCCACAGGGGGAAATGAGCAGTTCTTC

J: TRBJ2-3
size: many
D: TRBD1
V: TRBV20-1
CDR3: CSARADRGLVDTQYF
DNA: TGCAGTGCTAGGGCTGACAGGGGGCTTGTAGATACGCAGTATTTT